This TCR beta chain was captured by sequencing in a study of control samples from healthy donors and cancer patients. Profiling relied on immunoSEQ multiplex PCR, and the TCRdb table lists in-frame clones only, not all of them. Of 120,000 or so clones in the sample, about 92% were seen once. V was shortened by 4 bases and J by 5 bases, with 12 bases between the two germline ends. The CDR3 is 13 amino acids. Germline V lookup: CDR1 LGHDT, CDR2 YNNKEL (reference sequence). The receptor was derived from a man aged 50 to 59 with head and neck cancer. The chain combines TRBV3-1 (or the pseudogene TRBV3-2) with TRBJ2-7; unclear D gene. Sample: PBMCs. The CDR3 protein is CASSLYSRNEQYF. The CDR3 DNA follows: TGTGCCAGCAGCCTATACTCCCGGAACGAGCAGTACTTC.